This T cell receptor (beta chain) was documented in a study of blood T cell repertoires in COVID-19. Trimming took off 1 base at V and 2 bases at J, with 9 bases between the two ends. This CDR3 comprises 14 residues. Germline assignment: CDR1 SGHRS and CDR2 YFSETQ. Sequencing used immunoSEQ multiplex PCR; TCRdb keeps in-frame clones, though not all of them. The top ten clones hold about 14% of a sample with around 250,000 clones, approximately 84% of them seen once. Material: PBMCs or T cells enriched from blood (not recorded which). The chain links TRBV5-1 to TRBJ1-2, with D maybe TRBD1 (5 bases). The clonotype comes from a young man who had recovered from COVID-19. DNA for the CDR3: TGCGCCAGCAGCTTGACTGACAGCAACTATGGCTACACCTTC. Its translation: CASSLTDSNYGYTF. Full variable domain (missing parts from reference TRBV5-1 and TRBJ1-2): KAGVTQTPRYLIKTRGQQVTLSCSPISGHRSVSWYQQTPGQGLQFLFEYFSETQRNKGNFPGRFSGRQFSNSRSEMNVSTLELGDSALYLCASSLTDSNYGYTFGSGTRLTVV.